Below, 16 T cell receptor beta chains from the same sample are listed, as sequenced in a study of shared clonotypes between healthy human individuals. Data came from immunoSEQ multiplex PCR; TCRdb stores just in-frame clones and leaves some out. The table shows some 790,000 clones, with around 77% occurring only once. The sample comprised memory CD4+ T cells sorted from blood. Indicated subset: CD45RA-negative fraction. These receptors all come from a woman aged 30 to 39 in good health.

The V gene is TRBV5-6, the J gene TRBJ2-1; 7 nucleotides line up with TRBD1. V trimming: 7 bases; J trimming: 9 bases; junction bases outside the gene matches: 13. Per germline, CDR1 SGHDT and CDR2 YYEEEE. The CDR3 runs to 14 residues. CDR3 residues: CASLEFGGQFEQFF. The CDR3 coding sequence is TGTGCCAGCCTTGAGTTTGGGGGACAGTTTGAGCAGTTCTTC.

The chain has TRBV6-5 and TRBJ2-2; no clear D. V was trimmed by 3 bases and J by 1 base, leaving 9 bases between them. The CDR3 is 15 amino acids. CDR1 MNHEY and CDR2 SVGAGI come from the germline V gene. The CDR3 region is CASSYLARNTGELFF. The CDR3 nucleotides are TGTGCCAGCAGTTATTTGGCCCGGAACACCGGGGAGCTGTTTTTT.

The V and J genes are TRBV7-2 and TRBJ2-3; no clear D. Trimming stripped 4 bases from V and 0 bases from J, with 8 bases between. This CDR3 comprises 14 residues. CDR1 and CDR2 from the germline V gene are SGHTA and FQGNSA. CDR3 nucleotides: TGTGCCAGCAGCTGGGCCGGGAGCACAGATACGCAGTATTTT. It codes for CASSWAGSTDTQYF.

This clone was detected only a few times. Different DNA sequences within this sample yield the same CDR3. The J gene is TRBJ1-1, the V gene TRBV28, with D possibly TRBD1 on 6 matching bases. This CDR3 has 14 amino acids. Germline CDR1 MDHEN, CDR2 SYDVKM. Trimming took 6 bases from V and 0 from J, leaving 11 bases between them. This CDR3 reads CASSPGQLNTEAFF. The CDR3 DNA is TGTGCCAGCAGCCCTGGACAGCTGAACACTGAAGCTTTCTTT.

The J gene is TRBJ1-4, the V gene TRBV14; D possibly corresponds to TRBD1 (5 bases). Germline CDR1 SGHDN, CDR2 FVKESK. The CDR3 loop spans 13 amino acids. The germline V and J ends were trimmed by 0 bases and 13 bases, with 12 bases remaining between them. CDR3 in amino acids: CASSQEGRSRLFF. The CDR3 DNA follows: TGTGCCAGCAGCCAAGAGGGACGGTCGCGACTGTTTTTT.

This clone was picked up one time. The CDR3 DNA reads TGTGCCAGCAGTGACGGGCAGGGGGCCTCAGATACGCAGTATTTT. Translating it yields CASSDGQGASDTQYF. This rearrangement joins TRBV2 to TRBJ2-3, with 8 bases matching TRBD1. Germline CDR1 reads SNHLY; CDR2 reads FYNNEI. This CDR3 region has 15 residues. With V trimmed by 3 bases and J by 4 bases, 6 bases remained unmatched.

V is TRBV25-1 and J is TRBJ2-3; D is possibly TRBD1 or TRBD2 (5 bases each). Trimming stripped 3 bases from V and 5 bases from J, with 18 bases between. Germline assignment: CDR1 MGHDK and CDR2 SYGVNS. The CDR3 has 16 residues. CDR3 in DNA: TGTGCCAGCAGTGATGCCAATCAGGGCGCGGGAGATACGCAGTATTTT. Translation gives CASSDANQGAGDTQYF. Together with reference TRBV25-1 and TRBJ2-3, the CDR3 gives the full variable domain: EADIYQTPRYLVIGTGKKITLECSQTMGHDKMYWYQQDPGMELHLIHYSYGVNSTEKGDLSSESTVSRIRTEHFPLTLESARPSHTSQYLCASSDANQGAGDTQYFGPGTRLTVL.

This chain joins TRBV6-6 and TRBJ2-7, with D perhaps TRBD1 (5 bases). CDR1 is MNHNY and CDR2 is SVGAGI in the germline V gene (reference sequence). Trimming removed 2 bases from V and 7 bases from J, with 18 bases in between. The CDR3 is 15 amino acids. The CDR3 DNA reads as TGTGCCAGCAGTTACGAAGGGGCGGCTCCGAGGGAGCAGTACTTC. Protein: CASSYEGAAPREQYF.

A note on this clone: This sequence may be a read error, since a much larger clone differs from it by one base. Other DNA sequences of this sample code for an identical CDR3. This chain uses TRBV7-9 with TRBJ2-5, with D perhaps TRBD2 (6 bases). From germline, CDR1 is SEHNR and CDR2 FQNEAQ (reference sequence). Deletions cut 3 bases from V and 3 bases from J, with 8 bases between. The CDR3 has 13 amino acids. CDR3 protein: CASSFGGEETQYF. The CDR3 nucleotides read TGTGCCAGCAGCTTCGGAGGGGAAGAGACCCAGTACTTC.

Written as DNA, the CDR3 is TGTGCCAGCAGTTACCGGGGGACAGGGGGTCGTAGCGCTGAAGCTTTCTTT. This sequence encodes CASSYRGTGGRSAEAFF. The chain joins TRBV2 to TRBJ1-1, with TRBD1 matching over 11 bases. V shed 5 bases and J 6 bases; nucleotides not matched to a gene: 14. Per the germline V gene, CDR1 is SNHLY and CDR2 is FYNNEI. This CDR3 has 17 residues.

This clone came up a few times. The V gene is TRBV2, the J gene TRBJ2-2; either TRBD1 or TRBD2 may fit D (5 bases each). V was cut by 3 bases and J by 6 bases, with 14 bases left in between. Germline CDR1 is SNHLY and CDR2 is FYNNEI. CDR3 size: 15 residues. The DNA for the CDR3 is TGTGCCAGCAGTGACAGGGCCCCGAGGGCCGGGGAGCTGTTTTTT. It codes for CASSDRAPRAGELFF.

V is TRBV14 and J is TRBJ2-5; D unresolved. Trimming removed 3 bases at V and 2 bases at J, with 13 bases between. CDR3 length: 15 residues. The V gene's germline CDR1 is SGHDN and CDR2 FVKESK. This CDR3 is CASSHHSWAQETQYF. The DNA for the CDR3 is TGTGCCAGCAGCCACCATAGCTGGGCACAAGAGACCCAGTACTTC.

The chain recombines TRBV18 with TRBJ2-3, with D uncertain. CDR3 length: 19 amino acids. CDR1 KGHSH and CDR2 LQKENI come from the germline V gene. V lost 2 bases and J lost 0, with 21 bases in between. The CDR3 spells CASSPRSVGQHESTDTQYF. CDR3 sequence (DNA): TGTGCCAGCTCACCAAGGAGTGTCGGCCAGCACGAAAGCACAGATACGCAGTATTTT.

This CDR3 reads CASSEIGRPTGELFF. The CDR3 DNA is TGTGCCAGCAGTGAAATAGGCAGGCCGACCGGGGAGCTGTTTTTT. This sequence joins TRBV6-1 and TRBJ2-2; D is undetermined. V was shortened by 2 bases and J by 5 bases, with 12 bases between the two germline ends. This CDR3 is built from 15 residues. Germline V gene data show CDR1 as MNHNS and CDR2 as SASEGT.

The gene calls are TRBV19 and TRBJ2-2; 8 bases fit TRBD2. The V gene end was trimmed by 6 bases and the J gene end by 4 bases; junction bases not matched to a gene: 4. Germline CDR1 reads LNHDA; CDR2 reads SQIVND (reference sequence). This CDR3 has 14 residues. In nucleotides, the CDR3 is TGTGCCAGTAGGGGACTAGTAGTCACCGGGGAGCTGTTTTTT. Its translation: CASRGLVVTGELFF. The full variable domain, in which reference TRBV19 and TRBJ2-2 provide the parts outside the CDR3, is DGGITQSPKYLFRKEGQNVTLSCEQNLNHDAMYWYRQDPGQGLRLIYYSQIVNDFQKGDIAEGYSVSREKKESFPLTVTSAQKNPTAFYLCASRGLVVTGELFFGEGSRLTVL.

The rearrangement links TRBV6-5 to TRBJ2-5; TRBD1 matches 7 bases. The end of the DNA aligns better with TRBJ2-7, so the J call may be wrong. The CDR3 consists of 11 residues. CDR1 and CDR2 (germline): MNHEY, SVGAGI. For the CDR3, the DNA is TGTGCCAGCAGGCGACAGGGCGAGCAGTACTTC. This sequence encodes CASRRQGEQYF.